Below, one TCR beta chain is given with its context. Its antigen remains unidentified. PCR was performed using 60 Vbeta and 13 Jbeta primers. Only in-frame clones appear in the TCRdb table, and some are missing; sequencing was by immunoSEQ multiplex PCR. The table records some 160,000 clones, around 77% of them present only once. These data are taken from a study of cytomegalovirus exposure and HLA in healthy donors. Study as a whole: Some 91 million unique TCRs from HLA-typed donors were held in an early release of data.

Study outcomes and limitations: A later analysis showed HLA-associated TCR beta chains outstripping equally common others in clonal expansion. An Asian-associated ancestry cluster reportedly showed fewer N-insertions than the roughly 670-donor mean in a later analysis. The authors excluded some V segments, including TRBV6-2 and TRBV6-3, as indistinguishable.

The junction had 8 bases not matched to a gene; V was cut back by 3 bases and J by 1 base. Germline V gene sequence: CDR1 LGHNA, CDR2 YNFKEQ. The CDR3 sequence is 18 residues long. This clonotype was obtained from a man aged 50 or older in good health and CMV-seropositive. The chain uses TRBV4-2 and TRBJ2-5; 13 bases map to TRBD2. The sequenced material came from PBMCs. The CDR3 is CASSHLTSGGNFQETQYF. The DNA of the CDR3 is TGTGCCAGCAGCCACCTGACTAGCGGGGGGAACTTCCAAGAGACCCAGTACTTC.